One sample yielded the 27 T cell receptor beta chains listed below, sequenced in a study of liver allograft versus peripheral blood T cells. Study details: Blood and transplanted-liver T cell receptor repertoires from recipients were compared.

One entry per CDR3 protein, called by TCRdb with MiXCR from the reads. The top ten hold roughly 5.2% of the sample, which has roughly 13,000 distinct CDR3 sequences, roughly 20% seen once. The receptors derive from a human patient who had a liver transplant. The graft donor may be the source of some T cells.

The CDR3 loop reads CASSRTGLGEQYF. CDR3 coding DNA: TGTGCCAGTAGTCGGACAGGGCTGGGGGAGCAGTACTTC. This rearrangement joins TRBV19 to TRBJ2-7; 8 bases align to TRBD1. With V trimmed by 5 bases and J by 7 bases, 7 bases remained unmatched. The V gene's germline CDR1 is LNHDA and CDR2 SQIVND (reference sequence). The CDR3 spans 13 residues.

Within the sample, this clonotype is medium-sized. The V and J genes are TRBV18 and TRBJ1-1; D gene unclear. Trimming took off 0 bases at V and 4 bases at J, with 9 bases between the two ends. Germline lookup yields CDR1 KGHSH and CDR2 LQKENI. CDR3 length equals 14 residues. CDR3 loop: CASSPPASRTEAFF. The CDR3 coding sequence is TGTGCCAGCTCACCACCTGCGTCGCGCACTGAAGCTTTCTTT.

This clonotype was observed at least ten times. The chain combines TRBV19 with TRBJ1-5, with 9 bases matching TRBD1. Trimming removed 5 bases from V and 2 bases from J; junction bases left unmatched: 13. From germline, CDR1 is LNHDA and CDR2 SQIVND (reference sequence). This CDR3 contains 18 residues. CDR3: CASSYRDRALMGNQPQHF. CDR3 DNA sequence: TGTGCCAGTAGTTACCGGGACAGGGCCCTTATGGGCAATCAGCCCCAGCATTTT.

This clonotype was seen ten or more times. The chain joins TRBV5-6 to TRBJ1-5; 10 nucleotides match TRBD1. Germline V gene data show CDR1 as SGHDT and CDR2 as YYEEEE. The CDR3 totals 15 residues. With 4 bases clipped from V and 4 bases from J, the junction kept 5 bases outside the gene matches. This CDR3 reads CASSRQGARNQPQHF. The CDR3 DNA follows: TGTGCCAGCAGCCGACAGGGGGCGCGGAATCAGCCCCAGCATTTT.

This clonotype has a handful of counts. The V and J genes are TRBV20-1 and TRBJ1-4; tentative D call: TRBD1 (5 bases). The ends were cut back, 6 bases at V and 0 bases at J, with 11 bases in the middle. The length of the CDR3 is 14 residues. Germline CDR1 reads DFQATT; CDR2 reads SNEGSKA (reference sequence). CDR3 nucleotides: TGCAGTGCCCAACGAGGGGCAACTAATGAAAAACTGTTTTTT. This translates into CSAQRGATNEKLFF.

By share, this clonotype ranks as medium-sized. This chain uses TRBV18 with TRBJ1-1; possibly TRBD1 for D (5 bases). The CDR3 contains 15 residues. Looked up from germline, CDR1 is KGHSH and CDR2 is LQKENI. V was shortened by 2 bases and J by 4 bases, with 14 bases between the two germline ends. CDR3 bases: TGTGCCAGCTCACCATTTGTGAGCCAGGGCACTGAAGCTTTCTTT. It translates to CASSPFVSQGTEAFF.

This clonotype is medium-sized by share. V and J are TRBV6-6 and TRBJ1-2; 7 bases fit TRBD1. This CDR3 has 14 amino acids. V lost 4 bases and J lost 6; bases outside the gene matches: 8. Germline lookup yields CDR1 MNHNY and CDR2 SVGAGI (reference sequence). Here the CDR3 DNA reads TGTGCCAGCAGTTTTACAGGGGCGGGGGATGGCTACACCTTC. Protein product: CASSFTGAGDGYTF.

The V gene is TRBV7-2, the J gene TRBJ2-1; maybe TRBD1 (5 bases). The CDR3 spans 13 residues. Trimming stripped 1 base from V and 8 bases from J, with 9 bases between. Germline V gene lookup returns CDR1 SGHTA and CDR2 FQGNSA. CDR3 nucleotide sequence: TGTGCCAGCAGCTTAGGTGGGGCGGATGAGCAGTTCTTC. Translating it yields CASSLGGADEQFF.

Ten or more counts support this clonotype. The V call is TRBV19, the J call TRBJ1-2; no clear D gene. The V end lost 2 bases, the J end lost 7 bases, and 11 bases lay between the germline ends. CDR1 and CDR2 (germline): LNHDA, SQIVND (reference sequence). The CDR3 totals 13 residues. CDR3 amino acids: CASSISTVTGYTF. The CDR3 DNA sequence: TGTGCCAGTAGTATAAGTACAGTTACTGGCTACACCTTC.

In its sample, this clonotype is medium-sized. The CDR3 protein is CASSYGGTDTEAFF. The DNA for the CDR3 is TGTGCCAGCAGTTACGGGGGAACAGACACTGAAGCTTTCTTT. The chain employs TRBV6-2 or TRBV6-3 and TRBJ1-1; D might be TRBD1 (5 bases). Germline CDR1 and CDR2: MNHEY and SVGEGT. This CDR3 region has 14 residues. V was trimmed by 2 bases and J by 3 bases, leaving 10 bases between them.

This clonotype was detected a few times. The chain is built from TRBV12-3 or TRBV12-4 and TRBJ1-1, with D unclear. The length of the CDR3 is 15 residues. Trimming stripped 2 bases from V and 6 bases from J, with 16 bases between. The CDR3 nucleotides are TGTGCCAGCAGTTTAATAGGTTCGGGTCGCGCTGAAGCTTTCTTT. Translated: CASSLIGSGRAEAFF.

This clonotype occurred a few times. The chain employs TRBV10-3 and TRBJ2-3, with a possible D match to TRBD2 (6 bases). Germline lookup yields CDR1 ENHRY and CDR2 SYGVKD. This CDR3 has 14 amino acids. V was pared by 5 bases and J by 3 bases, with 12 bases between. In DNA form, the CDR3 reads TGTGCCATCAGTACTACTCGGGGGACAGATACGCAGTATTTT. This codes for CAISTTRGTDTQYF.

This clonotype has just a few counts. This rearrangement joins TRBV7-9 to TRBJ2-3; 9 positions agree with TRBD1. The CDR3 spans 14 residues. Germline CDR1 is SEHNR and CDR2 is FQNEAQ (reference sequence). The V gene end was trimmed by 5 bases and the J gene end by 4 bases; junction bases not matched to a gene: 4. The CDR3 here is CASSLRTGADTQYF. The CDR3 nucleotides read TGTGCCAGCAGCCTAAGGACAGGGGCAGATACGCAGTATTTT.

Judged by abundance, this clonotype is medium-sized. This rearrangement joins TRBV18 to TRBJ1-3, with 7 bases fitting TRBD1. Germline values: CDR1 KGHSH, CDR2 LQKENI. CDR3 length: 18 amino acids. The ends lost 4 bases at V and 1 base at J; junction bases unmatched: 13. The CDR3 nucleotides read TGTGCCAGCTCACTATTACAGGGGCCCTACTCTTCTGGAAACACCATATATTTT. This encodes CASSLLQGPYSSGNTIYF.

On this clonotype: A single base separates this from a much larger clone, so it may be a read error. The chain combines TRBV10-3 with TRBJ2-7, with a tentative D call TRBD1 (5 bases). Trimming took off 4 bases at V and 2 bases at J, with 12 bases between the two ends. This CDR3 has 14 amino acids. CDR1 is ENHRY and CDR2 is SYGVKD in the germline V gene. The CDR3 nucleotides are TGTGCCATCAGTGTCAGGCAGGACACCTACGAGCAGTACTTC. It yields the protein CAISVRQDTYEQYF.

With respect to this clonotype: A read error may be the cause here, since a much bigger clone is one base away. The chain has TRBV6-5 and TRBJ1-1; D remains unclear. The CDR3 spans 13 residues. Germline assignment: CDR1 MNHEY and CDR2 SVGAGI. CDR3 sequence reads: CDSRWRTEDEAFF. The DNA of the CDR3 is TGTGACAGCAGGTGGAGGACGGAGGATGAAGCTTTCTTT.

This clonotype occurred many times. The V call is TRBV6-2 or TRBV6-3, the J call TRBJ1-2; the match to TRBD1 covers 8 bases. J was trimmed by 8 bases and V by 0 bases; bases with no gene match: 8. The CDR3 extends over 15 amino acids. CDR1 is MNHEY, CDR2 SVGEGT, per germline. The CDR3 reads CASSYSPHRGKGYTF. CDR3 nucleotides: TGTGCCAGCAGTTACTCACCCCACAGGGGGAAAGGCTACACCTTC.

This CDR3 reads CAIQPGGDQPQHF. Here the CDR3 DNA reads TGTGCCATCCAGCCGGGGGGAGATCAGCCCCAGCATTTT. The rearrangement links TRBV6-2 or TRBV6-3 to TRBJ1-5, with D possibly TRBD1 on 5 matching bases. CDR1 and CDR2 (germline): MNHEY, SVGEGT. There are 13 residues in the CDR3. Trimming stripped 10 bases from V and 5 bases from J, with 15 bases between.

This clonotype was observed at least ten times. The chain carries TRBV5-4 and TRBJ2-7, with TRBD2 as a possible D gene (5 bases). V lost 3 bases, J lost 2 bases, and 15 bases lay in between. The length of the CDR3 is 15 residues. Germline V gives CDR1 SGHNT, CDR2 YYREEE (reference sequence). CDR3 DNA sequence: TGTGCCAGCAGCTCCGGGGAAGACGGACCCTACGAGCAGTACTTC. Translated: CASSSGEDGPYEQYF. Together with reference TRBV5-4 and TRBJ2-7, the CDR3 gives the full variable domain: ETGVTQSPTHLIKTRGQQVTLRCSSQSGHNTVSWYQQALGQGPQFIFQYYREEENGRGNFPPRFSGLQFPNYSSELNVNALELDDSALYLCASSSGEDGPYEQYFGPGTRLTVT.

Many counts were recorded for this clonotype. The chain has TRBV19 and TRBJ1-5; D unresolved. Germline CDR1 is LNHDA and CDR2 is SQIVND (reference sequence). The CDR3 extends over 13 amino acids. The ends were cut back, 3 bases at V and 1 base at J, with 4 bases in the middle. The CDR3: CASSMESNQPQHF. In DNA form, the CDR3 reads TGTGCCAGTAGTATGGAAAGCAATCAGCCCCAGCATTTT.

This clonotype was seen more than once but under ten times. V and J are TRBV20-1 and TRBJ1-6, with D unresolved. The length of the CDR3 is 15 residues. Germline V lookup: CDR1 DFQATT, CDR2 SNEGSKA (reference sequence). The V and J ends lost 5 bases and 5 bases respectively, with 16 bases between them. The CDR3 protein is CSAPRGSPNNSPLHF. CDR3 coding DNA: TGCAGTGCTCCCCGGGGATCTCCGAATAATTCACCCCTCCACTTT.

This clonotype is medium-sized (0.01 to 0.1%). This CDR3 is CARAIIYGYTF. The CDR3, as DNA: TGTGCCAGGGCAATTATCTATGGCTACACCTTC. The rearrangement links TRBV19 to TRBJ1-2; D call uncertain. The CDR3 runs to 11 residues. Germline V lookup: CDR1 LNHDA, CDR2 SQIVND (reference sequence). The V and J ends lost 9 bases and 4 bases respectively, with 9 bases between them.

This clonotype counts as medium-sized. The CDR3 DNA reads as TGTGCCAGCAGCTCTGGGCCCGGAGGGGATTCACCCCTCCACTTT. It encodes CASSSGPGGDSPLHF. The gene calls are TRBV5-6 and TRBJ1-6; the D gene is possibly TRBD1 (5 bases). Between the trimmed V and J ends, which lost 3 bases and 8 bases, there was a span of 15 bases. Germline CDR1 is SGHDT and CDR2 is YYEEEE. The CDR3 runs to 15 residues.

V gene TRBV7-2 combines with J gene TRBJ1-1; TRBD1 aligns across 7 bases. This CDR3 has 15 residues. The trim removed 5 bases at V and 0 bases at J, leaving 6 bases unmatched. Germline V gives CDR1 SGHTA, CDR2 FQGNSA. This chain's CDR3 is CASSRTGQLNTEAFF. CDR3 DNA: TGTGCCAGCAGCCGAACGGGACAGTTGAACACTGAAGCTTTCTTT.

This chain joins TRBV28 and TRBJ1-2; D not resolved. The CDR3 is 14 amino acids. CDR1 is MDHEN and CDR2 is SYDVKM in the germline V gene. The V and J ends lost 2 bases and 0 bases respectively, with 7 bases between them. The CDR3 coding sequence is TGTGCCAGCAGTTTAAGAACTGCTAACTATGGCTACACCTTC. It translates to CASSLRTANYGYTF.

This clonotype came up a few times. The chain couples TRBV6-1 to TRBJ1-2, with D maybe TRBD1 (5 bases). The ends were cut back, 7 bases at V and 2 bases at J, with 17 bases in the middle. CDR3 size: 15 residues. CDR1 MNHNS and CDR2 SASEGT come from the germline V gene. CDR3 region: CASIFPQGGNYGYTF. As DNA, the CDR3 is TGTGCCAGCATTTTCCCCCAGGGAGGGAACTATGGCTACACCTTC.

V is TRBV7-9 and J is TRBJ1-6; unclear D gene. The CDR3 has 17 amino acids. Germline CDR1 is SEHNR and CDR2 is FQNEAQ (reference sequence). V was pared by 3 bases and J by 0 bases, with 12 bases between. The CDR3 nucleotides are TGTGCCAGCAGCTTTCTGGGTCAGAGCTCCTATAATTCACCCCTCCACTTT. Protein: CASSFLGQSSYNSPLHF.